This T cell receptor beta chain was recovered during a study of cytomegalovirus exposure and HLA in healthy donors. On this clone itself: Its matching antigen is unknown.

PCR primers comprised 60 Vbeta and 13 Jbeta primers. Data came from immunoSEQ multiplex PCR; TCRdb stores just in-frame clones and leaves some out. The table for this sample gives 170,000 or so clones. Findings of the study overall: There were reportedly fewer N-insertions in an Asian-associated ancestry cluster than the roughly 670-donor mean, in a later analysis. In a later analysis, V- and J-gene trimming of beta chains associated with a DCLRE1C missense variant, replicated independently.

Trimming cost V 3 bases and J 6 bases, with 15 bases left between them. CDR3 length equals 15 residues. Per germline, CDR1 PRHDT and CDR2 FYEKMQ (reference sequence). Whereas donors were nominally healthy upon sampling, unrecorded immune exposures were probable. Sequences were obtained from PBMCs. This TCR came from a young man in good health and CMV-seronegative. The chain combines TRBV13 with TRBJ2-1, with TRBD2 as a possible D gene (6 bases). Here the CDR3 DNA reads TGTGCCAGCAGCTTGAGACTAGTGGGTTCCAATGAGCAGTTCTTC. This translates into CASSLRLVGSNEQFF.